This T cell receptor beta chain emerged from a study of blood T cell repertoires in COVID-19. Measured with immunoSEQ multiplex PCR; TCRdb has only the in-frame clones, and not every one. The data hold over 80,000 clones, with 90% to 95% observed a single time. CDR1 and CDR2 from the germline V gene are MNHEY and SVGAGI. V was trimmed by 6 bases and J by 3 bases, leaving 11 bases between them. The CDR3 runs to 13 residues. Sequenced input: peripheral blood. The rearrangement joins TRBV6-5 to TRBJ1-1; D is unresolved. The origin of this receptor is a man aged 60 to 69 with acute or convalescent COVID-19. The CDR3 coding sequence is TGTGCCAGCAGAGAGGGTCTAGACACTGAAGCTTTCTTT. It codes for CASREGLDTEAFF.